What follows are 30 T cell receptor beta chains derived from one specimen sequenced in a study of blood T cell repertoires in COVID-19 (dated by TCRdb to the early 2020s). The library came from the immunoSEQ multiplex PCR assay. The clones in this table, taken by TCRdb from immuneACCESS, are in-frame only. Not every clone is retained; where verified, under half of the shortfall comes from an unresolved V gene, and the cause of the rest is unknown. The sample table holds about 240,000 clones, of which 82% were seen once. Around 8% of the sample is in the top ten clones. The source material was peripheral blood. The receptors originated from a woman aged 80 or over with COVID-19, enrolled during active disease.

The V and J genes are TRBV5-4 and TRBJ2-3; 7 nucleotides align to TRBD1. There are 14 residues in the CDR3. The germline V gene encodes CDR1 SGHNT and CDR2 YYREEE (reference sequence). The trim removed 6 bases at V and 0 bases at J, leaving 4 bases unmatched. Here the CDR3 reads CASNPGQSTDTQYF. The CDR3 DNA sequence: TGTGCCAGCAACCCGGGACAGAGCACAGATACGCAGTATTTT.

The chain carries TRBV6-8 and TRBJ1-5; perhaps TRBD1 as D (6 bases). Trimming shortened V by 6 bases and J by 0 bases, and 15 bases separated the two germline ends. CDR1 is MNHGY and CDR2 is SAAAGT in the germline V gene. The CDR3 covers 16 residues. The CDR3 loop reads CASSPDTGTSNQPQHF. The DNA for the CDR3 is TGTGCCAGCAGCCCGGACACAGGGACTAGCAATCAGCCCCAGCATTTT.

The rearrangement uses TRBV6-6 and TRBJ1-5; D is perhaps TRBD1 (5 bases). The germline CDR1 and CDR2 sequences are MNHNY and SVGAGI (reference sequence). There are 14 residues in the CDR3. The V and J ends lost 8 bases and 6 bases respectively, with 17 bases between them. CDR3 bases: TGTGCCAGCTTTCCCGGGGGGTTGCGTCAGCCCCAGCATTTT. As protein: CASFPGGLRQPQHF.

Points on this clone: Within the sample, other DNA sequences also encode this same CDR3. The chain joins TRBV9 to TRBJ2-3; no clear D gene. Per germline, CDR1 SGDLS and CDR2 YYNGEE. This CDR3 region has 12 residues. V lost 4 bases and J 0 bases, leaving 3 bases between the germline ends. CDR3: CASSPSTDTQYF. CDR3 in DNA: TGTGCCAGCAGCCCAAGCACAGATACGCAGTATTTT.

The chain has TRBV10-3 and TRBJ1-5, with D perhaps TRBD1 (6 bases). Trimming pared 8 bases from V and 4 bases from J, leaving 15 bases between. There are 14 residues in the CDR3. Germline V gene lookup returns CDR1 ENHRY and CDR2 SYGVKD. The CDR3 loop reads CAIASGQQNQPQHF. The CDR3 DNA reads TGTGCCATCGCCTCCGGACAGCAAAATCAGCCCCAGCATTTT.

This chain joins TRBV4-2 and TRBJ2-6, with D maybe TRBD1 (5 bases). V was cut by 4 bases and J by 2 bases, with 6 bases left in between. The CDR3 spans 14 residues. CDR1 and CDR2 (germline): LGHNA, YNFKEQ. CDR3 region: CASSLRAGANVLTF. The CDR3 nucleotides are TGTGCCAGCAGCCTCAGGGCTGGGGCCAACGTCCTGACTTTC.

Only one count was recorded for this clone. The chain carries TRBV6-2 or TRBV6-3 and TRBJ2-3; 7 bases are shared with TRBD2. The CDR3 contains 16 residues. Germline V gene lookup returns CDR1 MNHEY and CDR2 SVGEGT. Trimming cost V 2 bases and J 0 bases; bases outside gene matches: 5. CDR3 sequence reads: CASSYGGTTSTDTQYF. The CDR3 coding sequence is TGTGCCAGCAGTTACGGAGGGACTACTAGCACAGATACGCAGTATTTT.

The CDR3 DNA reads as TGTGCCAGCAGCCTGAACAGGGGCGAGCAGTACTTC. This translates into CASSLNRGEQYF. V gene TRBV7-8 combines with J gene TRBJ2-7; 7 bases are a match to TRBD1. There are 12 residues in the CDR3. Germline V gene lookup returns CDR1 SGHVS and CDR2 FQNEAQ. The J segment lost 6 bases and the V segment lost 5 bases, leaving 4 bases of the junction unmatched.

V gene TRBV11-3 combines with J gene TRBJ2-5, with D perhaps TRBD2 (6 bases). CDR3 length: 16 residues. V dropped 1 base and J dropped 4 bases, with 16 bases sitting between them. The V gene's germline CDR1 is SGHNT and CDR2 YENEEA. CDR3 protein: CASSLVLREPRETQYF. The CDR3 DNA reads as TGTGCCAGCAGCTTAGTCCTTCGGGAGCCGCGAGAGACCCAGTACTTC.

The rearrangement joins TRBV28 to TRBJ1-1; D possibly corresponds to TRBD1 (5 bases). The V gene's germline CDR1 is MDHEN and CDR2 SYDVKM. CDR3 length equals 12 residues. Trimming shortened V by 4 bases and J by 4 bases, and 7 bases separated the two germline ends. CDR3 bases: TGTGCCAGCAGTTCCAGGGTCACTGAAGCTTTCTTT. It translates to CASSSRVTEAFF.

This chain links TRBV4-2 with TRBJ2-7; possible D gene TRBD2, 6 bases. The germline V gene has CDR1 LGHNA and CDR2 YNFKEQ. V lost 8 bases, J lost 0 bases, and 14 bases lay in between. This CDR3 is built from 14 residues. The CDR3 coding sequence is TGTGCCAGCGGCGAGGCGGGGAACTCCTACGAGCAGTACTTC. Translated, it gives CASGEAGNSYEQYF.

About this clone: The same CDR3 is also encoded by other DNA sequences in this sample. The V call is TRBV6-5, the J call TRBJ2-3; weak D call: TRBD2 (6 bases). Germline V gene data show CDR1 as MNHEY and CDR2 as SVGAGI. CDR3 length equals 14 residues. Trimming took off 2 bases at V and 1 base at J, with 7 bases between the two ends. The CDR3: CASSYGGGTDTQYF. CDR3 nucleotides: TGTGCCAGCAGTTACGGCGGGGGCACAGATACGCAGTATTTT.

J is TRBJ1-2 and V is TRBV6-5; D remains unclear. The germline V gene has CDR1 MNHEY and CDR2 SVGAGI. The length of the CDR3 is 14 residues. Trimming left V 6 bases short and J 0 bases short, with 11 bases between. DNA of the CDR3: TGTGCCAGCAGACGACAACTAGCTAACTATGGCTACACCTTC. It is translated as CASRRQLANYGYTF.

The chain joins TRBV24-1 to TRBJ2-1, with 8 bases matching TRBD1. The CDR3 sequence is 16 residues long. Trimming removed 3 bases from V and 2 bases from J; junction bases left unmatched: 5. Germline V gives CDR1 KGHDR, CDR2 SFDVKD. As DNA, the CDR3 is TGTGCCACCAGTGATCCGGACAGGGCCACCTACAATGAGCAGTTCTTC. This sequence encodes CATSDPDRATYNEQFF.

This clone was observed a single time. The CDR3 DNA follows: TGCGCCAGCAGCTTGGGGGCTGACAGGGGTGAAGCTTTCTTT. As protein: CASSLGADRGEAFF. The chain carries TRBV5-1 and TRBJ1-1, with 8 nucleotides matching TRBD1. Germline V lookup: CDR1 SGHRS, CDR2 YFSETQ. Trimming removed 0 bases from V and 7 bases from J; junction bases left unmatched: 5. This CDR3 has 14 amino acids.

The V call is TRBV7-2, the J call TRBJ1-4; D ambiguous. V was clipped by 5 bases and J by 10 bases, with 11 bases between them. From germline, CDR1 is SGHTA and CDR2 FQGNSA. This CDR3 is built from 12 residues. CDR3 region: CASSRAGGKLFF. CDR3 DNA: TGTGCCAGCAGCCGGGCGGGTGGAAAACTGTTTTTT.

This clone was seen a single time. The chain has TRBV19 and TRBJ1-5, with D tentatively TRBD1 (6 bases). Trimming removed 4 bases from V and 4 bases from J, with 14 bases in between. The CDR3 sequence is 15 residues long. Germline lookup yields CDR1 LNHDA and CDR2 SQIVND (reference sequence). Written as DNA, the CDR3 is TGTGCCAGTAGTACGCAGACAGGATCTAATCAGCCCCAGCATTTT. Amino acid sequence: CASSTQTGSNQPQHF.

The chain is built from TRBV18 and TRBJ2-1; D might be TRBD2 (6 bases). The CDR3 is made up of 15 amino acids. V lost 2 bases to trimming and J lost 5 bases, with 13 bases between them. Germline-derived CDR1 and CDR2 are KGHSH and LQKENI. The CDR3 DNA reads as TGTGCCAGCTCACCATCGGGGACTCGGGACAATGAGCAGTTCTTC. This translates into CASSPSGTRDNEQFF.

The rearrangement joins TRBV6-2 or TRBV6-3 to TRBJ2-2; D perhaps matches TRBD1 (5 bases). V was clipped by 6 bases and J by 8 bases, with 7 bases between them. CDR1 MNHEY and CDR2 SVGEGT come from the germline V gene. The CDR3 totals 11 residues. The chain's CDR3 is CASSRTGELFF. The CDR3, as DNA: TGTGCCAGCAGCCGGACAGGGGAGCTGTTTTTT.

As for this clone: The germline gene is not matched at one end of the junction; a read error may be the cause. The chain couples TRBV6-5 to TRBJ1-2, with 9 bases matching TRBD1. This CDR3 has 11 residues. Germline V gene data show CDR1 as MNHEY and CDR2 as SVGAGI. CDR3 region: CASSAGTGILF. The DNA for the CDR3 is TGTGCCAGCTCCGCCGGGACAGGGATATTGTTC.

The chain joins TRBV7-6 to TRBJ2-7; 8 nucleotides agree with TRBD1. From germline, CDR1 is SGHVS and CDR2 FNYEAQ. The CDR3 is 14 residues long. Trimming cost V 5 bases and J 3 bases; bases outside gene matches: 6. In DNA form, the CDR3 reads TGTGCCAGCAGCCCTGGACAGGGATACTACGAGCAGTACTTC. Its translation is CASSPGQGYYEQYF.

The V gene is TRBV28, the J gene TRBJ1-4; D is possibly TRBD1 (5 bases). CDR3 length equals 17 residues. From germline, CDR1 is MDHEN and CDR2 SYDVKM. V was clipped by 5 bases and J by 5 bases, with 21 bases between them. CDR3 in DNA: TGTGCCAGCAGTGCGGACAAAGGGGCGCGATTAAATGAAAAACTGTTTTTT. It codes for CASSADKGARLNEKLFF.

This chain connects TRBV11-2 to TRBJ2-1; D might be TRBD2 (5 bases). CDR1 SGHAT and CDR2 FQNNGV come from the germline V gene. The CDR3 totals 13 residues. Trimming took 2 bases from V and 7 from J, leaving 9 bases between them. CDR3: CASSLRGLNEQFF. CDR3 nucleotides: TGTGCCAGCAGCTTACGAGGGCTGAATGAGCAGTTCTTC.

This clone has only one observation. CDR3 in DNA: TGCGCCAGCAGCTTGGAGTTGGCAGGGGGCCCCTACTACACCTTC. Its protein product is CASSLELAGGPYYTF. The chain couples TRBV5-1 to TRBJ1-2, with 8 bases matching TRBD1. From germline, CDR1 is SGHRS and CDR2 YFSETQ. There are 15 residues in the CDR3. With V trimmed by 0 bases and J by 10 bases, 11 bases remained unmatched.

The chain combines TRBV6-1 with TRBJ2-1; possibly TRBD2 for D (6 bases). This CDR3 region has 15 residues. Trimming left V 3 bases short and J 8 bases short, with 17 bases between. Germline lookup yields CDR1 MNHNS and CDR2 SASEGT. The CDR3 here is CASSDGGTGGYEQFF. The CDR3 nucleotides are TGTGCCAGCAGTGACGGGGGTACGGGTGGCTATGAGCAGTTCTTC.

This clone was observed a handful of times. The rearrangement joins TRBV2 to TRBJ1-1; TRBD1 matches at 8 bases. The J segment lost 7 bases and the V segment lost 2 bases, leaving 6 bases of the junction unmatched. The V gene's germline CDR1 is SNHLY and CDR2 FYNNEI. The CDR3 contains 14 residues. Here the CDR3 reads CASSETPGQGEAFF. The DNA for the CDR3 is TGTGCCAGCAGTGAAACCCCTGGACAGGGTGAAGCTTTCTTT.

The chain uses TRBV19 and TRBJ1-3; unclear D gene. The CDR3 runs 15 residues. Germline V gene lookup returns CDR1 LNHDA and CDR2 SQIVND (reference sequence). Trimming removed 4 bases from V and 0 bases from J, with 10 bases in between. CDR3 bases: TGTGCCAGTAGTACAGTAATAACCTCTGGAAACACCATATATTTT. It encodes CASSTVITSGNTIYF.

The chain recombines TRBV29-1 with TRBJ1-2; D might be TRBD1 (6 bases). The length of the CDR3 is 11 residues. Trimming pared 8 bases from V and 6 bases from J, leaving 13 bases between. From germline, CDR1 is SQVTM and CDR2 ANQGSEA. CDR3 sequence reads: CSLRGKDGYTF. The CDR3 DNA reads as TGCAGCCTAAGGGGGAAAGATGGCTACACCTTC.

The chain is built from TRBV11-3 and TRBJ1-6; 9 bases map to TRBD1. Trimming at V came to 5 bases and at J to 8 bases, leaving 7 bases not matched to a gene. Germline CDR1 and CDR2: SGHNT and YENEEA. The CDR3 sequence is 15 residues long. The CDR3 DNA sequence: TGTGCCAGCAGCCCTGGGACAGGGTCGGATTCACCCCTCCACTTT. Its translation is CASSPGTGSDSPLHF.

CDR3 coding DNA: TGTGCCAGCAGCCCGGGGGGAGGGGCGATGAACTATGGCTACACCTTC. It specifies CASSPGGGAMNYGYTF. This chain uses TRBV7-9 with TRBJ1-2; D is possibly TRBD1 (5 bases). This CDR3 contains 16 residues. Germline CDR1 reads SEHNR; CDR2 reads FQNEAQ (reference sequence). V was pared by 5 bases and J by 2 bases, with 18 bases between.